This T cell receptor (beta chain) derives from a study of T cell responses to AZD1222 COVID-19 vaccine. Study summary: Second-dose schedules of about 4 or about 12 weeks were combined.

TCRdb keeps only in-frame clones here, not all; method: immunoSEQ multiplex PCR. Seen here are roughly 100,000 clones, around 91% observed once, and the top ten hold 4% to 5.5%. The sequence was obtained from an adult in good health. This material consisted of peripheral blood, taken on day 0 of AZD1222 vaccination.

CDR3 protein: CASSLQGESYEQYF. The CDR3 DNA reads as TGTGCCAGCAGCCTCCAGGGGGAGTCCTACGAGCAGTACTTC. The chain carries TRBV4-2 and TRBJ2-7, with TRBD1 matching 7 bases. This CDR3 is built from 14 residues. CDR1 and CDR2 (germline): LGHNA, YNFKEQ. V dropped 4 bases and J dropped 1; count of bases not matched to a gene: 4.